Below are 14 T cell receptor beta chains sequenced from a single sample in a study of T-cell memory formation after mild COVID-19. Each CDR3 protein is one row after TCRdb ran MiXCR on the 5' RACE reads. The repertoire holds about 260,000 distinct CDR3 sequences, with around 15% as singletons. Sequencing was performed on PBMCs or a T cell subset sorted from them (not recorded which). These receptors were obtained from a man aged 18 to 30 who had mild COVID-19 (a few samples of this study predate the infection). Cell type and time point are not known.

The J gene is TRBJ1-1, the V gene TRBV7-9; 10 positions match TRBD1. This CDR3 contains 17 residues. V lost 5 bases and J lost 5; bases outside the gene matches: 14. Germline values: CDR1 SEHNR, CDR2 FQNEAQ (reference sequence). CDR3 amino acids: CASSGGTGVSYATEAFF. DNA for the CDR3: TGTGCCAGCAGCGGCGGGACAGGGGTATCGTACGCGACTGAAGCTTTCTTT.

The chain combines TRBV5-1 with TRBJ1-5; TRBD1 might be the D (5 bases). Germline loops: CDR1 SGHRS, CDR2 YFSETQ. This CDR3 has 15 amino acids. The V and J ends lost 3 bases and 0 bases respectively, with 10 bases between them. The CDR3 nucleotides are TGCGCCAGCAGCTGGGGCGGGGATAGCAATCAGCCCCAGCATTTT. Amino acids: CASSWGGDSNQPQHF.

This clonotype was seen a handful of times. The chain carries TRBV6-5 and TRBJ1-2; D is unresolved. Trimming shortened V by 0 bases and J by 7 bases, and 15 bases separated the two germline ends. This CDR3 is 15 amino acids long. Germline CDR1 reads MNHEY; CDR2 reads SVGAGI. The CDR3, as DNA: TGTGCCAGCAGTTACTCGGCCACCGGAACTACTGGCTACACCTTC. It is translated as CASSYSATGTTGYTF.

V and J are TRBV7-3 and TRBJ1-1; D may be TRBD1 (5 bases). Germline CDR1 SGHTA, CDR2 FQGTGA. With 5 bases removed from V and 0 bases from J, the gap between germline ends came to 16 bases. CDR3 length: 16 residues. CDR3 amino acids: CASSPEVGTMNTEAFF. CDR3 DNA: TGTGCCAGCAGCCCCGAGGTGGGGACGATGAACACTGAAGCTTTCTTT.

This clonotype was detected only a few times. The V gene is TRBV6-5, the J gene TRBJ2-2; the D is unclear. Trimming shortened V by 0 bases and J by 1 base, and 12 bases separated the two germline ends. This CDR3 contains 17 residues. Germline CDR1 is MNHEY and CDR2 is SVGAGI. The CDR3 coding sequence is TGTGCCAGCAGTTACTCGAAAGGCAGCCGGAACACCGGGGAGCTGTTTTTT. This codes for CASSYSKGSRNTGELFF.

In its sample, this clonotype was seen a few times. This chain uses TRBV20-1 with TRBJ1-6, with TRBD1 as a possible D gene (6 bases). CDR3 length: 14 residues. Per the germline V gene, CDR1 is DFQATT and CDR2 is SNEGSKA (reference sequence). V was clipped by 5 bases and J by 6 bases, with 14 bases between them. Written as DNA, the CDR3 is TGCAGTGCTTCCCGGGGGCTTTCTAATTCACCCCTCCACTTT. Its translation is CSASRGLSNSPLHF.

This clonotype was seen a few times. This chain uses TRBV12-3 or TRBV12-4 with TRBJ1-5; maybe TRBD1 (6 bases). This CDR3 region has 15 residues. Between the trimmed V and J ends, which lost 6 bases and 6 bases, there was a span of 18 bases. CDR3 loop: CASSPGVQGRQPQHF. The CDR3 nucleotides are TGTGCCAGCAGCCCAGGGGTTCAAGGGCGTCAGCCCCAGCATTTT.

In this sample, this clonotype turned up a few times. The gene calls are TRBV7-9 and TRBJ1-3; D is unclear. The CDR3 consists of 15 residues. Trimming left V 4 bases short and J 1 base short, with 11 bases between. The germline V gene has CDR1 SEHNR and CDR2 FQNEAQ (reference sequence). The CDR3: CASSSTKSSGNTIYF. CDR3 DNA: TGTGCCAGCAGCTCAACCAAATCATCTGGAAACACCATATATTTT.

This chain uses TRBV5-1 with TRBJ2-4, with TRBD1 matching over 9 bases. CDR1 and CDR2 (germline): SGHRS, YFSETQ. The junction had 9 bases not matched to a gene; V was cut back by 4 bases and J by 7 bases. CDR3 length: 15 amino acids. This chain's CDR3 is CASSALQGAGNIQYF. CDR3 bases: TGCGCCAGCAGCGCACTACAGGGGGCGGGGAACATTCAGTACTTC.

The CDR3 reads CASSLTTGAKETQYF. The DNA of the CDR3 is TGTGCCAGCTCCCTTACGACAGGAGCTAAAGAGACCCAGTACTTC. This sequence joins TRBV3-1 and TRBJ2-5; TRBD1 might be the D (6 bases). V was shortened by 8 bases and J by 3 bases, with 19 bases between the two germline ends. The CDR3 extends over 15 amino acids. Germline V gene data show CDR1 as LGHDT and CDR2 as YNNKEL (reference sequence).

The chain couples TRBV6-5 to TRBJ2-1; 8 nucleotides line up with TRBD2. Germline CDR1 reads MNHEY; CDR2 reads SVGAGI. CDR3 length equals 15 residues. The V and J ends lost 6 bases and 8 bases, in that order; junction bases with no gene match: 12. CDR3 in DNA: TGTGCCAGCAGGAAGGGACTAGATTATATGGATGAGCAGTTCTTC. Translating gives CASRKGLDYMDEQFF.

Only a few counts were recorded for this clonotype. V gene TRBV7-2 combines with J gene TRBJ2-7, with 10 bases that match TRBD1. This CDR3 spans 15 amino acids. Germline V gene sequence: CDR1 SGHTA, CDR2 FQGNSA. J gave up 3 bases and V 5 bases, and 7 bases lay outside the gene matches. DNA of the CDR3: TGTGCCAGCAGCCCTGCCGGGACAGGGGTCTACGAGCAGTACTTC. Translation gives CASSPAGTGVYEQYF. The full variable domain, with the rest looked up from reference TRBV7-2 and TRBJ2-7, is GAGVSQSPSNKVTEKGKDVELRCDPISGHTALYWYRQSLGQGLEFLIYFQGNSAPDKSGLPSDRFSAERTGGSVSTLTIQRTQQEDSAVYLCASSPAGTGVYEQYFGPGTRLTVT.

Many counts were recorded for this clonotype. The chain couples TRBV5-1 to TRBJ2-6; no clear D gene. The CDR3 spans 15 residues. Germline CDR1 is SGHRS and CDR2 is YFSETQ. The V end lost 0 bases, the J end lost 0 bases, and 4 bases lay between the germline ends. The CDR3 coding sequence is TGCGCCAGCAGCTTGGGGGACTCTGGGGCCAACGTCCTGACTTTC. Amino acid sequence: CASSLGDSGANVLTF.

This clonotype was counted only a few times. The chain recombines TRBV6-5 with TRBJ1-1, with D unresolved. The CDR3 consists of 15 residues. With 1 base removed from V and 5 bases from J, the gap between germline ends came to 14 bases. Germline loops: CDR1 MNHEY, CDR2 SVGAGI. Written as DNA, the CDR3 is TGTGCCAGCAGTTACTTAGATCGCCCCGGGACTGAAGCTTTCTTT. This encodes CASSYLDRPGTEAFF.